A selection of T cell receptor beta chains follows, all from one sample in a study of human T cells and chemical hapten exposure. TCRdb called the RACE reads again in MiXCR, with one record for every CDR3 protein. This table holds about 64,000 distinct CDR3 sequences, 9.5% to 11% found once. Sequenced here: whole blood, sampled in connection with sensitization to the hapten diphenylcyclopropenone (DPC). The receptors derive from a woman aged 25 to 39 with alopecia areata. Some clones in this sample may be carry-over from other donors' samples. The CDR3 runs from the conserved cysteine through the conserved F or W. Each record gives: V gene, J gene, clone size, CDR3 protein. Not every row has a clone size; where given, it reads once, few, many or a size class.

TRBV10-3	TRBJ1-3	many	CASGRERPGNTIYF
TRBV6-2/TRBV6-3	TRBJ2-6	many	CASKTRDTRDSGANVLTF
TRBV28	TRBJ1-5	few	CASSYTGRSNQPQHF
TRBV6-5	TRBJ1-1	NA	CASSYSKGTEAFF
TRBV28	TRBJ2-7	NA	CASSLGTGASYEQYF
TRBV5-1	TRBJ1-1	many	CASSTDRGAEAFF
TRBV18	TRBJ1-1	NA	CASSPRTQQSYNTEAFF
TRBV7-2	TRBJ2-5	NA	CASSSGVETQYF
TRBV10-3	TRBJ1-4	many	CAISGGATNEKLFF
TRBV7-2	TRBJ2-3	NA	CASSYGGASTDTQYF
TRBV5-1	TRBJ2-3	few	CASSLGGHSTDTQYF
TRBV29-1	TRBJ2-1	NA	CSVQGQLYNEQFF
TRBV9	TRBJ2-3	NA	CASSVTISTSGRTDTQYF
TRBV6-5	TRBJ2-7	few	CASRYTAGLADEQYF
TRBV4-2	TRBJ2-7	NA	CASSPRGRVNEQYF
TRBV5-4	TRBJ2-7	NA	CASSLPGQGGYEQYF
TRBV5-1	TRBJ2-3	NA	CASSLGEGITDTQYF
TRBV6-5	TRBJ2-1	many	CAAARGRGNNEQFF
TRBV30	TRBJ2-2	few	CAWRLLGGYTGELFF
TRBV27	TRBJ2-1	NA	CASSLRLAGARASYNEQFF
TRBV4-3	TRBJ2-7	few	CASSRGRETGEQYF
TRBV5-1	TRBJ2-5	many	CARRGRQYF
TRBV4-3	TRBJ2-2	many	CASSQEYYGELFF
TRBV2	TRBJ2-1	few	CASSVGIYNEQFF
TRBV4-2	TRBJ2-3	few	CASSQYGVGGGGADTQYF
TRBV28	TRBJ2-3	many	CASGSLGGGVDTDTQYF
TRBV6-2/TRBV6-3	TRBJ2-5	NA	CASRQQTGLGTQYF